This TCR beta chain was retrieved from a study of blood T cells in healthy people across ages (dated by TCRdb to 2014 to 2015). As for the study more broadly: In model experiments, roughly one uniquely barcoded TCR beta cDNA molecule per two T cells was captured by template switching. For two donors (one aged 18 to 29 and one aged 80 or older), the study analyzed two additional independent replicas of 1 million unique cDNA reads from the same blood draw. The donors were divided into four age groups: young (average approximately 17 years), middle-aged (about 40), aged (about 61) and long-lived (about 79). To track age-related changes in TCR beta repertoire diversity, the study relied on deep sequencing normalized with unique cDNA molecular identifiers.

Systemically healthy Caucasian individuals from Russia, some 36 in total and aged about 6 to 95 years, were included as donors. Each donor gave 8 to 10 milliliters of peripheral blood, collected into EDTA-treated Vacutainer tubes. Ficoll-Paque density-gradient centrifugation was used to isolate PBMCs, with at least 6.5 million per sample. Trizol reagent was used to extract total RNA from the PBMCs, yielding at least 5.5 micrograms per sample. For every donor, an aliquot of PBMCs went through flow cytometry to measure the percentages of naive CD45RAhigh/CD27high T cells. What the authors observed across the whole study: Observed TCR beta diversity correlated strongly with the percentage of naive T cells measured by flow cytometry. Observed TCR beta diversity per million T cells fell roughly linearly with age, and a significant reduction was already apparent by age about 36. Because profiling used bulk unsorted PBMCs, naive and antigen-experienced compartments could not be compared conclusively. Estimates of total diversity based on one million sequenced T cells were considered lower bounds and underestimates. The CMV infection status of donors was not known, potentially confounding age-related changes in expanded clonotypes. Compared with the aged group, the long-lived group had more naive CD4+ T cells, fewer expanded clones and increased TCR diversity, suggesting age selection.

This clonotype was recorded only once. What this receptor recognizes is not known. Base quality data are lacking; no much larger clone is found one base away. The germline V gene (reference sequence) supplies CDR1 DFQATT and CDR2 SNEGSKA. From V the trimming removes 6 bases and from J it removes 0 bases, while the gene matches leave 7 bases of the junction unaccounted for. Counted from cysteine to phenylalanine, this CDR3 has 14 amino acids. Only CDR3 DNA remains: 42 bases, in frame from the first base. Library preparation used 5' RACE. The data were produced on an Illumina HiSeq 2500. A second about 6 to 11 cycle PCR used a sample-barcoded 5' primer and a J-beta primer mix. A template-switch 5' adaptor carrying 12 random nucleotides introduced a unique molecular identifier onto each TCR beta cDNA molecule. Each sample yielded at least 3 million CDR3-containing paired-end reads. First-strand cDNA was synthesized from all RNA with the Mint cDNA synthesis kit, primed by a TRBC-specific oligonucleotide. Following uracil-DNA glycosylase treatment, a first 18-cycle PCR with universal primers M1SS and BC2_uni_R was performed on all cDNA. In the source study's methods: For normalization, 1 million high-quality reads were randomly selected from each sample, with every read carrying a distinct molecular identifier. Instead of being binned into consensus sequences, reads that shared molecular identifiers were thrown out. CDR3 identification, clonotype clustering and error correction used MiTCR with a Q25 quality threshold and the strictest error-elimination algorithm. Lower-bound total TCR beta diversity was estimated with a nonparametric unseen species model using Euler transformation. Clones were called with MiXCR by TCRdb after fastp trimmed the public reads at Q25, and only in-frame beta chains were retained. A single entry per CDR3 protein holds the most common genes and DNA from its merged rows. None of the V and J calls come from the authors' own analysis; TCRdb made them. The sample profile shows roughly 1 million distinct CDR3 sequences; about 23% of them were found once. Of the sample, approximately 0.75% is held by the ten largest clones.

This sample also appeared in a second study, on T cells of mothers and their children. From the second report: Donors were nine systemically healthy Caucasian individuals: three mothers and their six children. cDNA synthesis consumed the entire amount of extracted RNA, loaded at around 1.4 ug RNA in each 15 ul reaction. In the second PCR, sample barcodes and 2-4 random nucleotides were introduced via the M1S primer. Over 9.5 million TCR beta CDR3 reads were obtained for each mother, and 2.7 million or so reads were obtained for each child. TCR recombination output is similarly shaped by thymic selection in related and unrelated pairs, with a minor effect exerted by inherited differences. Normalized repertoire overlap was always found to be slightly, but never significantly, higher in related mother-child pairs than in unrelated mother-child pairs. Persistent microchimeric T cell clones were not detected, at a sensitivity of 85 to 100 clones per million clonotypes. In the study, deep NGS was used to compare the TCR beta repertoires of mothers and children, and features distinguishing related mother-child pairs from unrelated individuals were sought. Mothers averaged about 40 +/- 4 years of age and children averaged about 12 +/- 4 years. After adapter ligation with NEBNext reagents, the libraries were sequenced on Illumina HiSeq 2000 with 100+100 nt paired-end reads. To avoid cross-contamination, the mother libraries and the child libraries were prepared a month apart and sequenced in separate runs. Each donor had between roughly 500,000 and 2,100,000 distinct TCR beta clonotypes identified. Naive TCR beta clonotypes were estimated from low-frequency clonotypes matched to each donor's FACS-determined naive share, without sorting.

Input material: blood. This TCR derives from a girl between 2 and 10 years old in good health. The sequence joins TRBV20-1 to TRBJ1-1; 7 nucleotides in the junction match TRBD1. The CDR3 protein is CSAWDSLMNTEAFF. The DNA sequence follows: TGCAGTGCGTGGGACAGCCTTATGAACACTGAAGCTTTCTTT.